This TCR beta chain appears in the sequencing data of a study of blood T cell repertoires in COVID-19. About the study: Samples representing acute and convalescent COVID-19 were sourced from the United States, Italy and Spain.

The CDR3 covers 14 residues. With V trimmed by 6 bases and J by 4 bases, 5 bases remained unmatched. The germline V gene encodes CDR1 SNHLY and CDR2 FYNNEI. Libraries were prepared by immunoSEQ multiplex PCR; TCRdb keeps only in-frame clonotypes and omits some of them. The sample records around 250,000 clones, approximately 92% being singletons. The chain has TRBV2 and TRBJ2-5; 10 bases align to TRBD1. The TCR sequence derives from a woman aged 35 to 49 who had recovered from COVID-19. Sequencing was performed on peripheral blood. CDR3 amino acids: CASRTGTGVETQYF. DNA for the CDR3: TGTGCCAGCAGGACCGGGACAGGGGTAGAGACCCAGTACTTC.